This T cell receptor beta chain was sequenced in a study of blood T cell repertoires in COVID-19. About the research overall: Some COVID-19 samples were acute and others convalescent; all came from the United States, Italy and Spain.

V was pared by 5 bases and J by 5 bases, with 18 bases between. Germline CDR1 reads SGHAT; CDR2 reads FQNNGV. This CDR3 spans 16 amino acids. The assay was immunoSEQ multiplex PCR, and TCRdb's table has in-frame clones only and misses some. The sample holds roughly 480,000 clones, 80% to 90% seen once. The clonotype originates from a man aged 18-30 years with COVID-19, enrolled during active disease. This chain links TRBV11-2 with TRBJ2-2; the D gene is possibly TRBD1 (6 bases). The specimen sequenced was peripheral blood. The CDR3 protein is CASSNRQENPTGELFF. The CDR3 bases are TGTGCCAGCAGCAACAGACAGGAAAATCCGACCGGGGAGCTGTTTTTT.